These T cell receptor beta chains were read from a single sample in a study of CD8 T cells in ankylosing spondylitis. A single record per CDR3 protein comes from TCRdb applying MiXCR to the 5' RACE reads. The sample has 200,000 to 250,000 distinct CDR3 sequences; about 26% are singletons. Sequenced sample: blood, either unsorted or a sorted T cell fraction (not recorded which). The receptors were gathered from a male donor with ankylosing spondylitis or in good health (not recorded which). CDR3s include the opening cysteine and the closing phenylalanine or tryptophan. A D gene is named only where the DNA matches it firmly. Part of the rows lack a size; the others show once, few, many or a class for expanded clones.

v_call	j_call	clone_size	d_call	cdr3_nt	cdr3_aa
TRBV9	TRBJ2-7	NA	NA	TGTGCCAGCAGCGTAGATGCAGAGGGCTCCTACGAGCAGTACTTC	CASSVDAEGSYEQYF
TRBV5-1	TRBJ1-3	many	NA	TGCGCCAGCAGCTTGGATACGGGGGCATTTGGAAACACCATATATTTT	CASSLDTGAFGNTIYF
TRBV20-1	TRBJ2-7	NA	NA	TGCAGTGCTAGAGTGTCCCCAAGACTAGCCAGGGGCCTCTACGAGCAGTACTTC	CSARVSPRLARGLYEQYF
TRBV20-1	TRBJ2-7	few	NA	TGCAGTGCTAGAACACAGGGGGAGGGCGAGCAGTACTTC	CSARTQGEGEQYF
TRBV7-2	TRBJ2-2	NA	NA	TGTGCCAGCAGCTCGCGCACCGGGACGATGTACACCGGGGAGCTGTTTTTT	CASSSRTGTMYTGELFF
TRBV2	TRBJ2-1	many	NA	TGTGCCAGCAGTGATCTAGGTTGGAATGAGCAGTTCTTC	CASSDLGWNEQFF
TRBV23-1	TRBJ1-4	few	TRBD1	TGCGCCAGCAGTCACTGGGGACAGATTAATGAAAAACTGTTTTTT	CASSHWGQINEKLFF
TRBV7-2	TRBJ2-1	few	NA	TGTGCCAGCAGCTTAGGGCCCAGGGGAGAGCAGTTCTTC	CASSLGPRGEQFF
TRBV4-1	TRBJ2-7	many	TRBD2	TGCGCCAGCAGCCAAGATAGGACTAGCGGGAGTTCGTACTTC	CASSQDRTSGSSYF
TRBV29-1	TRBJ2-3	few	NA	TGCAGCGTTGAAGATCAAACTAGGGCGCAGTATTTT	CSVEDQTRAQYF
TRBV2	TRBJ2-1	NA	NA	TGTGCCAGCGGCTGGGGGAACAATGAGCAGTTCTTC	CASGWGNNEQFF
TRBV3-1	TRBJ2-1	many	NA	TGTGCCAGCAGCCCCCGAGGGGCGGGCGAGCAGTTCTTC	CASSPRGAGEQFF
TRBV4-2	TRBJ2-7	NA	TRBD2	TGTGCCAGCAGCCAACGACTAGCGGGGTCTGCGTACGAGCAGTACTTC	CASSQRLAGSAYEQYF
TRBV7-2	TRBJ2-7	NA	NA	TGTGCCAGCAGCTTCTGGGGATCCGAGCAGTACTTC	CASSFWGSEQYF
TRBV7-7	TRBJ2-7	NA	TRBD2	TGTGCTAGCAGCCCAACTAGCGGGAGGGCCGCCGAGCAGTACTTC	CASSPTSGRAAEQYF
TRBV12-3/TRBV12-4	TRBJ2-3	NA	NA	TGTGCCAGCAGTTTGGCAGGGGTTGATACGCAGTATTTT	CASSLAGVDTQYF
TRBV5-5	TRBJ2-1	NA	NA	TGTGCCAGCAGCCAAGCATACAATGAGCAGTTCTTC	CASSQAYNEQFF
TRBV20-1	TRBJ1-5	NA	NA	TGCAGTGCTAGAGGGGGGATAAATCATCAGCCCCAGCATTTT	CSARGGINHQPQHF
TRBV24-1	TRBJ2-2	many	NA	TGTGCCACCAGTCAAGGTCCCGGCCCGACTAGGGCCGGGGAGCTGTTTTTT	CATSQGPGPTRAGELFF
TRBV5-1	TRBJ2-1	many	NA	TGCGCCAGCAGCTTGACCGTGAACAATGAGCAGTTCTTC	CASSLTVNNEQFF
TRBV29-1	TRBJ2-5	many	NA	TGCAGCGTTGAAAGTGAGACCCAGTACTTC	CSVESETQYF
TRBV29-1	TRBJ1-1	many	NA	TGCAGCGTCGAGCCAGGGTTTACTGAAGCTTTCTTT	CSVEPGFTEAFF
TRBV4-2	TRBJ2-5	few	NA	TGTGCCAGCAGCCAATACGGACAGTCGGGAGAGACCCAGTACTTC	CASSQYGQSGETQYF
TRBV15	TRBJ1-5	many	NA	TGTGCCACCAGCAGGCGAAGGGGTGGGGTCCAGCCCCAGCATTTT	CATSRRRGGVQPQHF
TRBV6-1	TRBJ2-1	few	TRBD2	TGTGCCAGCAGGAACCTAGCGGGAGGGAGTAATGAGCAGTTCTTC	CASRNLAGGSNEQFF
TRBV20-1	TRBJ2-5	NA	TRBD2	TGCAGTGCTAGAGCTGGACTAGCGGGTATCCGAGAGACCCAGTACTTC	CSARAGLAGIRETQYF
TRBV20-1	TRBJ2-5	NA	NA	TGCAGTGCCATATACAGGAGCCAAGAGACCCAGTACTTC	CSAIYRSQETQYF
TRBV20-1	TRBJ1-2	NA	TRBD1	TGCAGTGCCGTCACGGAGGGGGCAGGTTATGGCTACACCTTC	CSAVTEGAGYGYTF
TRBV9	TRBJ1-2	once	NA	TGTGCCAGCAGCGTCGGAGGGGGACCGACTTCCGGCTATGGCTACACCTTC	CASSVGGGPTSGYGYTF
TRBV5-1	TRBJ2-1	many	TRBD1	TGCGCCAGCAGCCCCGGGGGGACAGGGGGTGTTCATGAGCAGTTCTTC	CASSPGGTGGVHEQFF
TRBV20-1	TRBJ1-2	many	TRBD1	TGCAGTGCCCTTATTGACAGGGTCTATGGCTACACCTTC	CSALIDRVYGYTF
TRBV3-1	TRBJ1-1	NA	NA	TGTGCCAGCAGCACAGGACAGCTGAACACTGAAGCTTTCTTT	CASSTGQLNTEAFF
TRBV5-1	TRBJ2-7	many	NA	TGCGCCTGCACCGATCCTGCGACCACCTACGAGCAGTACTTC	CACTDPATTYEQYF
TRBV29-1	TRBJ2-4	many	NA	TGCAGCGTGGGGGATTTAGCCAAAAACATTCAGTACTTC	CSVGDLAKNIQYF
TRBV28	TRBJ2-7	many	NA	TGTGCCAGCAGCCCGGACTATCGGGCCTACGAGCAGTACTTC	CASSPDYRAYEQYF
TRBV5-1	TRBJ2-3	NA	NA	TGCGCCAGCAGCGAAAACTTAGATACGCAGTATTTT	CASSENLDTQYF
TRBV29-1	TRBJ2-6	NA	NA	TGCAGCGTTGATCAAGCTGGGGCCAACGTCCTGACTTTC	CSVDQAGANVLTF
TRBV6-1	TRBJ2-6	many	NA	TGTGCCAGCGGCCCCCCAAAAGGCTCTGGGGCCAACGTCCTGACTTTC	CASGPPKGSGANVLTF
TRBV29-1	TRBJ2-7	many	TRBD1	TGCAGCGTTTCCAGGGGGTACGAGCAGTACTTC	CSVSRGYEQYF